One sample yielded the 24 T cell receptor beta chains listed below, sequenced in a study of control samples from healthy donors and cancer patients. Assay used: immunoSEQ multiplex PCR; TCRdb lists only in-frame clones, some missing. The sample yields about 75,000 clones, around 94% seen once. Specimen: blood. The receptor source for this set is a woman aged 40 to 55 in good health.

This chain joins TRBV30 and TRBJ2-5; tentatively, D is TRBD1 or TRBD2 (5 bases each). The CDR3 runs to 13 residues. Germline loops: CDR1 GTSNPN, CDR2 SVGIG (reference sequence). Trimming removed 8 bases at V and 1 base at J, with 14 bases between. CDR3 in DNA: TGTGCCACGAGTCGGGACCCCCAAGAGACCCAGTACTTC. Residues: CATSRDPQETQYF.

V gene TRBV7-9 combines with J gene TRBJ2-7; no clear D gene. V lost 0 bases, J lost 3 bases, and 15 bases lay in between. The CDR3 covers 16 residues. In germline, CDR1 is SEHNR, CDR2 FQNEAQ (reference sequence). The CDR3 protein is CASSLADGSLDYEQYF. DNA of the CDR3: TGTGCCAGCAGCTTAGCGGACGGTTCACTCGACTACGAGCAGTACTTC.

The rearrangement joins TRBV2 to TRBJ2-7; 9 bases agree with TRBD1. Germline V gene lookup returns CDR1 SNHLY and CDR2 FYNNEI. There are 12 residues in the CDR3. With V trimmed by 5 bases and J by 6 bases, 2 bases remained unmatched. The CDR3, as DNA: TGTGCCAGCAGTACAGGGGGCCGCGAGCAGTACTTC. This sequence encodes CASSTGGREQYF.

The rearrangement links TRBV2 to TRBJ2-1; perhaps TRBD1 as D (6 bases). The V end lost 3 bases, the J end lost 8 bases, and 11 bases lay between the germline ends. CDR1 is SNHLY, CDR2 FYNNEI, per germline. The CDR3 is 13 amino acids. CDR3 in amino acids: CASSDRGVDEQFF. The CDR3 DNA reads TGTGCCAGCAGTGACAGGGGAGTGGATGAGCAGTTCTTC.

This chain uses TRBV12-5 with TRBJ2-7; D perhaps matches TRBD2 (6 bases). V lost 4 bases and J 0 bases, leaving 13 bases between the germline ends. The V gene's germline CDR1 is LGHNT and CDR2 FRNRAP. The CDR3 runs 15 residues. DNA for the CDR3: TGTGCTAGTGGTTCGGGTAGCGGTAGCTCCTACGAGCAGTACTTC. This translates into CASGSGSGSSYEQYF. The entire variable domain, with the rest obtained from reference TRBV12-5 and TRBJ2-7, is as follows: DARVTQTPRHKVTEMGQEVTMRCQPILGHNTVFWYRQTMMQGLELLAYFRNRAPLDDSGMPKDRFSAEMPDATLATLKIQPSEPRDSAVYFCASGSGSGSSYEQYFGPGTRLTVT.

This clone is a singleton in its sample. This chain connects TRBV30 to TRBJ2-7; a possible D gene is TRBD2 (7 bases). The CDR3 length is 14 residues. Trimming took off 4 bases at V and 0 bases at J, with 13 bases between the two ends. Germline V gene lookup returns CDR1 GTSNPN and CDR2 SVGIG (reference sequence). The CDR3 region has the DNA TGTGCCTGGACGGAGGGGGGGAGCTCCTACGAGCAGTACTTC. Amino acid sequence: CAWTEGGSSYEQYF.

The chain couples TRBV3-1 (or the pseudogene TRBV3-2) to TRBJ2-2, with a tentative D call TRBD1 (6 bases). This CDR3 comprises 14 residues. V was shortened by 0 bases and J by 8 bases, with 10 bases between the two germline ends. CDR1 is LGHDT, CDR2 YNNKEL, per germline (reference sequence). The CDR3 here is CASSQEGTGGELFF. DNA of the CDR3: TGTGCCAGCAGCCAAGAGGGCACAGGGGGGGAGCTGTTTTTT.

This rearrangement joins TRBV7-9 to TRBJ2-2, with 7 bases fitting TRBD1. Germline V gives CDR1 SEHNR, CDR2 FQNEAQ (reference sequence). The CDR3 runs 17 residues. V trimming: 0 bases; J trimming: 7 bases; junction bases outside the gene matches: 11. The CDR3, as DNA: TGTGCCAGCAGCTTAGCGAGAGGGGGCCTCTCCCGCGGGGAGCTGTTTTTT. It is translated as CASSLARGGLSRGELFF. Variable domain in full (rest from reference TRBV7-9 and TRBJ2-2): DTGVSQNPRHKITKRGQNVTFRCDPISEHNRLYWYRQTLGQGPEFLTYFQNEAQLEKSRLLSDRFSAERPKGSFSTLEIQRTEQGDSAMYLCASSLARGGLSRGELFFGEGSRLTVL.

CDR3 coding DNA: TGTGCCAGCAGCCCAATGGGCCCAGGGGTGGACTACGAGCAGTACTTC. This encodes CASSPMGPGVDYEQYF. J is TRBJ2-7 and V is TRBV4-2, with D perhaps TRBD1 (6 bases). The CDR3 extends over 16 amino acids. V dropped 4 bases and J dropped 3 bases, with 19 bases sitting between them. The V gene's germline CDR1 is LGHNA and CDR2 YNFKEQ.

V is TRBV5-1 and J is TRBJ1-1; 9 bases are a match to TRBD1. Germline lookup yields CDR1 SGHRS and CDR2 YFSETQ. With V trimmed by 2 bases and J by 5 bases, 7 bases remained unmatched. The CDR3 contains 15 residues. The CDR3 region is CASSFGTGMGTEAFF. CDR3 coding DNA: TGCGCCAGCAGCTTCGGGACAGGGATGGGTACTGAAGCTTTCTTT.

The CDR3 DNA follows: TGTGCCAGCAGTAGTGGGCGGAATAGCAATCAGCCCCAGCATTTT. Its protein is CASSSGRNSNQPQHF. This chain connects TRBV27 to TRBJ1-5, with D unclear. This CDR3 comprises 15 residues. V shed 5 bases and J shed 0 bases, with 11 bases lying between them. CDR1 MNHEY and CDR2 SMNVEV come from the germline V gene (reference sequence).

V usage is TRBV12-3 or TRBV12-4 and J usage is TRBJ2-5; D could derive from TRBD1 or TRBD2 (5 bases each). The CDR3 extends over 13 amino acids. Trimming pared 1 base from V and 2 bases from J, leaving 5 bases between. The CDR3 DNA follows: TGTGCCAGCAGTTTAGGGGGGCAAGAGACCCAGTACTTC. Translation: CASSLGGQETQYF.

The V gene is TRBV5-1, the J gene TRBJ1-3, with D maybe TRBD1 (5 bases). The CDR3 sequence is 14 residues long. Trimming took 4 bases from V and 0 from J, leaving 8 bases between them. The germline V gene has CDR1 SGHRS and CDR2 YFSETQ. CDR3 DNA sequence: TGCGCCAGCAGCCCCGGGACCTCTGGAAACACCATATATTTT. Protein sequence: CASSPGTSGNTIYF.

The gene calls are TRBV7-9 and TRBJ1-6, with D maybe TRBD1 (6 bases). CDR1 and CDR2 (germline): SEHNR, FQNEAQ (reference sequence). CDR3 length: 12 residues. Between the trimmed V and J ends, which lost 7 bases and 7 bases, there was a span of 8 bases. This CDR3 reads CASTGGNSPLHF. The CDR3 DNA sequence: TGTGCCAGCACCGGGGGCAATTCACCCCTCCACTTT.

The rearrangement links TRBV18 to TRBJ2-5; perhaps D is TRBD1 or TRBD2 (6 bases each). CDR1 is KGHSH, CDR2 LQKENI, per germline. Trimming stripped 6 bases from V and 4 bases from J, with 15 bases between. The CDR3 has 14 amino acids. The CDR3 nucleotides are TGTGCCAGCTCCCCGCGGGGACACGGAGAGACCCAGTACTTC. Translation: CASSPRGHGETQYF.

The chain couples TRBV2 to TRBJ1-6, with D tentatively TRBD1 (6 bases). The CDR3 consists of 15 residues. V lost 3 bases and J 15 bases, leaving 21 bases between the germline ends. The germline V gene encodes CDR1 SNHLY and CDR2 FYNNEI. CDR3 in DNA: TGTGCCAGCAGTGAGGGGGGCTTGTCGGTCTTCCACCTCCACTTT. Amino acids: CASSEGGLSVFHLHF.

The chain combines TRBV10-3 with TRBJ1-4; 8 bases match TRBD1. CDR3 size: 13 residues. Germline trimming cut 11 bases from V and 3 bases from J; bases unmatched to any gene: 5. CDR1 is ENHRY and CDR2 is SYGVKD in the germline V gene. CDR3 coding DNA: TGTGCCTGTAGGACAGGGTCTAATGAAAAACTGTTTTTT. Translation gives CACRTGSNEKLFF.

This sequence joins TRBV7-3 and TRBJ2-5, with 9 bases lining up with TRBD2. Trimming took 2 bases from V and 1 from J; bases not matched to a gene: 2. The germline CDR1 and CDR2 sequences are SGHTA and FQGTGA. The CDR3 has 15 amino acids. The CDR3 DNA follows: TGTGCCAGCAGCTTACGGCGGGGGGGCCAAGAGACCCAGTACTTC. It is translated as CASSLRRGGQETQYF.

In nucleotides, the CDR3 is TGTGCCAGCAGCAAAGGGACTAGCGGGGGCAACCCGAATCCCCAATCTAGCACAGATACGCAGTATTTT. Translating gives CASSKGTSGGNPNPQSSTDTQYF. The chain combines TRBV21-1 with TRBJ2-3; the table's D call TRBD2 went unverified against the DNA. TRBV21-1 represents a pseudogene. This CDR3 comprises 23 residues.

This clone was observed a handful of times. The rearrangement uses TRBV19 and TRBJ2-5; 10 nucleotides line up with TRBD1. There are 15 residues in the CDR3. Germline CDR1 and CDR2: LNHDA and SQIVND (reference sequence). V lost 2 bases to trimming and J lost 6 bases; unmatched junction nucleotides: 6. The CDR3 DNA reads TGTGCCAGTAGTATACAGACAGGGGGCTCGAAGACCCAGTACTTC. As protein: CASSIQTGGSKTQYF.

The chain recombines TRBV5-4 with TRBJ2-1; 8 bases map to TRBD2. The CDR3 covers 14 residues. Germline V gene sequence: CDR1 SGHNT, CDR2 YYREEE (reference sequence). The V gene end was trimmed by 2 bases and the J gene end by 7 bases; junction bases not matched to a gene: 5. The CDR3 DNA follows: TGTGCCAGCAGCTTAGCGGGAGAGGGAAATGAGCAGTTCTTC. Encoded protein: CASSLAGEGNEQFF.

The chain employs TRBV3-1 (or the pseudogene TRBV3-2) and TRBJ1-5; D is perhaps TRBD1 (6 bases). V was pared by 4 bases and J by 3 bases, with 13 bases between. CDR3 length equals 15 residues. The germline CDR1 and CDR2 sequences are LGHDT and YNNKEL (reference sequence). The CDR3 reads CASSRGAGDNQPQHF. The DNA for the CDR3 is TGTGCCAGCAGCCGGGGGGCAGGGGACAATCAGCCCCAGCATTTT.

This clone was observed a single time. This chain links TRBV19 with TRBJ1-6; D perhaps matches TRBD1 (5 bases). The CDR3 covers 15 residues. Per the germline V gene, CDR1 is LNHDA and CDR2 is SQIVND (reference sequence). V dropped 1 base and J dropped 10 bases, with 14 bases sitting between them. In DNA, the CDR3 is TGTGCCAGTAGTATAGGGAGGGGAATGGGCTCACCCCTCCACTTT. It encodes CASSIGRGMGSPLHF.

The chain employs TRBV7-6 and TRBJ2-7; D might be TRBD2 (6 bases). Trimming took 1 base from V and 5 from J, leaving 15 bases between them. CDR1 and CDR2 from the germline V gene are SGHVS and FNYEAQ. The CDR3 sequence is 15 residues long. This chain's CDR3 is CASSLGQAGRNEQYF. Here the CDR3 DNA reads TGTGCCAGCAGCTTAGGTCAGGCAGGGAGGAACGAGCAGTACTTC.